Shown below are 5 T cell receptor beta chains from a single sample sequenced in a study of T cells in Graves' hyperthyroidism and ophthalmopathy. The source material, RNA transcripts, was used to amplify TCR beta CDR3 regions. During a first-round RT-PCR of the TCR CDR3, the HTBI primer set was used. One entry per CDR3 protein, called by TCRdb with MiXCR from the multiplex PCR reads. The sample includes a few hundred thousand distinct CDR3 sequences, less than 25% of them seen just once. The specimen was blood. These receptors all stem from a man in his late teens or twenties with Graves' hyperthyroidism.

The sample holds many counts of this clonotype. The chain employs TRBV12-3 or TRBV12-4 and TRBJ1-5; possible D gene TRBD1, 5 bases. This CDR3 has 15 residues. The V gene lost 5 bases and the J gene lost 1 base, with 12 bases spanning the gap. In DNA form, the CDR3 reads TGTGCCAGCAGTACCGGGACCCCAAGCAATCAGCCCCAGCATTTT. Translated, it gives CASSTGTPSNQPQHF.

This clonotype has just one count. The chain is built from TRBV5-1 and TRBJ2-2; 7 nucleotides align to TRBD1. Trimming removed 0 bases from V and 5 bases from J; junction bases left unmatched: 4. The CDR3 has 15 residues. Germline V gene sequence: CDR1 SGHRS, CDR2 YFSETQ. CDR3 in amino acids: CASSLGTGQTGELFF. CDR3 DNA sequence: TGCGCCAGCAGCTTGGGGACAGGACAAACCGGGGAGCTGTTTTTT.

This clonotype came up many times. This chain joins TRBV12-3 or TRBV12-4 and TRBJ2-2, with 9 nucleotides matching TRBD1. The length of the CDR3 is 16 residues. The junction had 9 bases not matched to a gene; V was cut back by 5 bases and J by 5 bases. The CDR3 is CASSESGTGQTGELFF. In DNA form, the CDR3 reads TGTGCCAGCAGTGAGTCCGGGACAGGGCAAACCGGGGAGCTGTTTTTT.

This clonotype was seen many times. This chain's CDR3 is CASSQGPGVGQPQHF. The CDR3 coding sequence is TGTGCCAGCAGCCAAGGTCCAGGGGTGGGCCAGCCCCAGCATTTT. The chain recombines TRBV3-1 with TRBJ1-5; possibly TRBD1 for D (6 bases). This CDR3 region has 15 residues. Germline assignment: CDR1 LGHDT and CDR2 YNNKEL (reference sequence). The V end lost 1 base, the J end lost 7 bases, and 14 bases lay between the germline ends.

The rearrangement links TRBV7-8 to TRBJ2-7; D is unresolved. The V gene's germline CDR1 is SGHVS and CDR2 FQNEAQ. Trimming removed 0 bases from V and 5 bases from J, with 11 bases in between. The CDR3 length is 14 residues. The CDR3 here is CASSLALRNDEQYF. Here the CDR3 DNA reads TGTGCCAGCAGCTTAGCGCTCAGGAACGACGAGCAGTACTTC.